The 3 T cell receptor beta chains below come from one sample, sequenced in a study of T cell repertoires in ileal Crohn's disease. TCRdb's table, derived via immunoSEQ multiplex PCR, lists solely in-frame clones and lacks some. Of under 6,000 clones in the sample, approximately 95% are singletons; the top ten hold approximately 0.3%. The specimen sequenced was ileal tissue. The source is an adult with Crohn's disease.

The chain carries TRBV7-9 and TRBJ2-2; D is unclear. Trimming took off 5 bases at V and 6 bases at J, with 13 bases between the two ends. Per the germline V gene, CDR1 is SEHNR and CDR2 is FQNEAQ (reference sequence). This CDR3 region has 14 residues. This CDR3 is CASSRGVGSGELFF. The CDR3 coding sequence is TGTGCCAGCAGCAGAGGCGTCGGGTCCGGGGAGCTGTTTTTT.

The rearrangement uses TRBV28 and TRBJ1-1, with D perhaps matching TRBD1 (6 bases). This CDR3 is 15 amino acids long. The V and J ends lost 10 bases and 1 base respectively, with 19 bases between them. Germline CDR1 reads MDHEN; CDR2 reads SYDVKM. CDR3 DNA sequence: TGTGCCACCTCGGGACCGGGACACGAGAACACTGAAGCTTTCTTT. Residues: CATSGPGHENTEAFF.

The J gene is TRBJ2-5, the V gene TRBV11-2; a possible D gene is TRBD1 (7 bases). Germline V gives CDR1 SGHAT, CDR2 FQNNGV. There are 16 residues in the CDR3. V lost 3 bases to trimming and J lost 1 base, with 15 bases between them. CDR3 residues: CASSLTGGTVQETQYF. As DNA, the CDR3 is TGTGCCAGCAGCTTGACTGGGGGGACAGTCCAAGAGACCCAGTACTTC.